These 22 T cell receptor beta chains came from one sample sequenced in a study of shared clonotypes between healthy human individuals. Terminally differentiated effector memory CD45RA+ cells were excluded by CCR7 positive selection of CD45RO-negative cells. TCRdb's table, derived via immunoSEQ multiplex PCR, lists solely in-frame clones and lacks some. The profile shows some 2.1 million clones, around 93% of them singletons. The source material was naive CD8+ T cells from PBMCs. All receptors derive from a man between 18 and 35 years old in good health. Some clones in this sample may be carry-over from other donors' samples.

V usage is TRBV4-3 and J usage is TRBJ2-1; no clear D. CDR3 length: 17 amino acids. Trimming cost V 0 bases and J 0 bases, with 12 bases left between them. Germline loops: CDR1 LGHNA, CDR2 YSLEER. Here the CDR3 DNA reads TGCGCCAGCAGCCAAGATCAATGGCAGATCTCCTACAATGAGCAGTTCTTC. As protein: CASSQDQWQISYNEQFF.

The chain carries TRBV28 and TRBJ2-2, with 14 bases lining up with TRBD2. The J segment lost 2 bases and the V segment lost 11 bases, leaving 13 bases of the junction unmatched. CDR1 MDHEN and CDR2 SYDVKM come from the germline V gene. CDR3 length equals 18 residues. CDR3 in DNA: TGTGCCGCAAACCGAAGACTAGCGGGAGGGTTAAACACCGGGGAGCTGTTTTTT. It codes for CAANRRLAGGLNTGELFF.

The chain couples TRBV11-2 to TRBJ2-7, with D possibly TRBD2 on 5 matching bases. There are 14 residues in the CDR3. Between the trimmed V and J ends, which lost 4 bases and 1 base, there was a span of 11 bases. CDR1 is SGHAT and CDR2 is FQNNGV in the germline V gene. Written as DNA, the CDR3 is TGTGCCAGCAGCTACGGACGCGGGTCCTACGAGCAGTACTTC. Encoded protein: CASSYGRGSYEQYF.

The chain is built from TRBV29-1 and TRBJ2-1; TRBD2 agrees at 12 bases. Germline V gene lookup returns CDR1 SQVTM and CDR2 ANQGSEA. V lost 0 bases to trimming and J lost 8 bases; unmatched junction nucleotides: 8. CDR3 size: 16 residues. CDR3 DNA sequence: TGCAGCGTTGAAGATCTTCCTAGCGGGAGGGCCTATGAGCAGTTCTTC. Translated, it gives CSVEDLPSGRAYEQFF.

This rearrangement joins TRBV19 to TRBJ1-2, with D hard to call. V lost 5 bases and J lost 2, with 6 bases in between. The CDR3 sequence is 12 residues long. In germline, CDR1 is LNHDA, CDR2 SQIVND (reference sequence). The CDR3 DNA reads as TGTGCCAGTAGTTCACCAAACTATGGCTACACCTTC. This sequence encodes CASSSPNYGYTF.

This clone came up a few times. The V gene is TRBV5-1, the J gene TRBJ2-7; either TRBD1 or TRBD2 may supply D (5 bases each). Germline V gives CDR1 SGHRS, CDR2 YFSETQ. This CDR3 is 13 amino acids long. Trimming took 1 base from V and 5 from J, leaving 10 bases between them. In DNA form, the CDR3 reads TGCGCCAGCAGCTTGACTTCGGGACACGAGCAGTACTTC. Its translation: CASSLTSGHEQYF.

For the CDR3, the DNA is TGTGCCAGCAGCCAAGCAGGACTAGCCGACGAGCAGTACTTC. It is translated as CASSQAGLADEQYF. The V gene is TRBV9, the J gene TRBJ2-7; the match to TRBD2 covers 8 bases. The germline V gene encodes CDR1 SGDLS and CDR2 YYNGEE. This CDR3 is built from 14 residues. With V trimmed by 4 bases and J by 5 bases, 8 bases remained unmatched. The whole variable domain, filled in from reference TRBV9 and TRBJ2-7, reads DSGVTQTPKHLITATGQRVTLRCSPRSGDLSVYWYQQSLDQGLQFLIQYYNGEERAKGNILERFSAQQFPDLHSELNLSSLELGDSALYFCASSQAGLADEQYFGPGTRLTVT.

Points on this clone: Other DNA variants within this sample encode the same CDR3. The J gene is TRBJ1-5, the V gene TRBV27; D is ambiguous. The germline CDR1 and CDR2 sequences are MNHEY and SMNVEV (reference sequence). Trimming cost V 8 bases and J 5 bases, with 4 bases left between them. The CDR3 has 10 amino acids. In DNA form, the CDR3 reads TGTGCCAGCGGGCATCAGCCCCAGCATTTT. Residues: CASGHQPQHF.

A note on this clone: Other DNA sequences in the same sample also yield this CDR3. The V call is TRBV7-9, the J call TRBJ2-3, with a tentative D call TRBD1 (5 bases). This CDR3 has 14 residues. Germline V gene sequence: CDR1 SEHNR, CDR2 FQNEAQ (reference sequence). Trimming left V 5 bases short and J 2 bases short, with 11 bases between. The CDR3 DNA sequence: TGTGCCAGCAGCCCCCCAGGGCCCACAGATACGCAGTATTTT. Translated, it gives CASSPPGPTDTQYF.

This clone has only one observation. The chain uses TRBV4-1 and TRBJ1-2; D gene unclear. V gave up 2 bases and J gave up 0 bases, with 13 bases separating them. From germline, CDR1 is MGHRA and CDR2 YSYEKL. The CDR3 is 16 residues long. This CDR3 reads CASSQKGSSSNYGYTF. The CDR3 coding sequence is TGCGCCAGCAGCCAAAAGGGCAGCTCCTCTAACTATGGCTACACCTTC.

The chain recombines TRBV19 with TRBJ1-3; D gene unclear. Looked up from germline, CDR1 is LNHDA and CDR2 is SQIVND (reference sequence). Trimming left V 2 bases short and J 2 bases short, with 13 bases between. The length of the CDR3 is 16 residues. CDR3 DNA: TGTGCCAGTAGTATAAGCTCCGAGGGCACTGGAAACACCATATATTTT. Translating it yields CASSISSEGTGNTIYF.

The chain joins TRBV7-3 to TRBJ2-5; no reliable D call. CDR3 size: 15 residues. CDR1 and CDR2 from the germline V gene are SGHTA and FQGTGA. Between the trimmed V and J ends, which lost 0 bases and 5 bases, there was a span of 13 bases. CDR3 in DNA: TGTGCCAGCAGCTTAACGAATTCCCCTCTGGAGACCCAGTACTTC. Translating it yields CASSLTNSPLETQYF.

The chain is built from TRBV7-9 and TRBJ1-1, with D unclear. The germline V gene has CDR1 SEHNR and CDR2 FQNEAQ (reference sequence). Trimming removed 6 bases at V and 11 bases at J, with 10 bases between. This CDR3 comprises 10 residues. Here the CDR3 DNA reads TGTGCCAGCAGTATTTCGGTTGCTTTCTTT. Its protein is CASSISVAFF. The full variable domain, its missing parts supplied by reference TRBV7-9 and TRBJ1-1, is DTGVSQNPRHKITKRGQNVTFRCDPISEHNRLYWYRQTLGQGPEFLTYFQNEAQLEKSRLLSDRFSAERPKGSFSTLEIQRTEQGDSAMYLCASSISVAFFGQGTRLTVV.

The chain uses TRBV5-1 and TRBJ2-5, with 10 bases matching TRBD2. V shed 7 bases and J 3 bases; nucleotides not matched to a gene: 6. CDR3 length: 14 amino acids. Germline lookup yields CDR1 SGHRS and CDR2 YFSETQ. The CDR3 sequence is CASQPLAGEETQYF. The CDR3 bases are TGCGCCAGCCAGCCCCTAGCGGGAGAAGAGACCCAGTACTTC.

The chain is built from TRBV4-1 and TRBJ2-1, with 8 bases that match TRBD2. The CDR3 has 15 amino acids. Unmatched junction bases numbered 6, after V lost 2 bases and J lost 6 bases. Germline assignment: CDR1 MGHRA and CDR2 YSYEKL. This chain's CDR3 is CASSQSGSPFNEQFF. CDR3 nucleotides: TGCGCCAGCAGCCAAAGCGGGAGCCCCTTCAATGAGCAGTTCTTC.

The chain employs TRBV10-3 and TRBJ2-3; 7 bases are shared with TRBD2. J was trimmed by 4 bases and V by 10 bases; bases with no gene match: 14. Germline V gene data show CDR1 as ENHRY and CDR2 as SYGVKD. CDR3 length equals 15 residues. The CDR3 here is CATRSGWIGPDTQYF. In nucleotides, the CDR3 is TGTGCCACCCGTAGCGGGTGGATCGGCCCAGATACGCAGTATTTT.

The chain carries TRBV2 and TRBJ2-3; the D gene could be TRBD1 or TRBD2 (5 bases each). The germline V gene encodes CDR1 SNHLY and CDR2 FYNNEI. The CDR3 runs 15 residues. Trimming took 8 bases from V and 0 from J, leaving 15 bases between them. CDR3 protein: CASSRGAGSTDTQYF. CDR3 bases: TGTGCCAGCTCGAGGGGCGCGGGTAGCACAGATACGCAGTATTTT.

V usage is TRBV27 and J usage is TRBJ2-7; no firm D call. The germline CDR1 and CDR2 sequences are MNHEY and SMNVEV (reference sequence). CDR3 length: 15 residues. The ends were cut back, 0 bases at V and 5 bases at J, with 14 bases in the middle. The CDR3 coding sequence is TGTGCCAGCAGTTTATCGGGGTCAGTCCGAAACGAGCAGTACTTC. Amino acids: CASSLSGSVRNEQYF.

V is TRBV6-6 and J is TRBJ2-7, with D possibly being TRBD2 (5 bases). Germline V gene sequence: CDR1 MNHNY, CDR2 SVGAGI (reference sequence). The CDR3 totals 12 residues. The V and J ends lost 6 bases and 3 bases respectively, with 9 bases between them. CDR3 residues: CASSLEGYEQYF. The CDR3 region has the DNA TGTGCCAGCAGCCTAGAGGGCTACGAGCAGTACTTC.

The rearrangement links TRBV4-1 to TRBJ1-2; 11 bases are shared with TRBD1. Trimming cost V 1 base and J 6 bases; bases outside gene matches: 4. CDR1 MGHRA and CDR2 YSYEKL come from the germline V gene. There are 15 residues in the CDR3. CDR3 in amino acids: CASSQGTGGANGYTF. The CDR3 region has the DNA TGCGCCAGCAGCCAAGGGACAGGGGGCGCGAATGGCTACACCTTC.

The chain links TRBV11-2 to TRBJ2-5; D gene ambiguous. The germline V and J ends were trimmed by 6 bases and 4 bases, with 15 bases remaining between them. Germline CDR1 reads SGHAT; CDR2 reads FQNNGV. The CDR3 loop spans 14 amino acids. The CDR3 DNA is TGTGCCAGCAGGCGGACCGCGAAGGGAGAGACCCAGTACTTC. Amino acid sequence: CASRRTAKGETQYF.

V usage is TRBV28 and J usage is TRBJ2-3, with D possibly being TRBD2 (6 bases). The CDR3 is made up of 13 amino acids. Trimming left V 4 bases short and J 3 bases short, with 8 bases between. Germline V gives CDR1 MDHEN, CDR2 SYDVKM. CDR3 protein: CASSSGVTDTQYF. The DNA of the CDR3 is TGTGCCAGCAGTTCGGGAGTTACAGATACGCAGTATTTT.